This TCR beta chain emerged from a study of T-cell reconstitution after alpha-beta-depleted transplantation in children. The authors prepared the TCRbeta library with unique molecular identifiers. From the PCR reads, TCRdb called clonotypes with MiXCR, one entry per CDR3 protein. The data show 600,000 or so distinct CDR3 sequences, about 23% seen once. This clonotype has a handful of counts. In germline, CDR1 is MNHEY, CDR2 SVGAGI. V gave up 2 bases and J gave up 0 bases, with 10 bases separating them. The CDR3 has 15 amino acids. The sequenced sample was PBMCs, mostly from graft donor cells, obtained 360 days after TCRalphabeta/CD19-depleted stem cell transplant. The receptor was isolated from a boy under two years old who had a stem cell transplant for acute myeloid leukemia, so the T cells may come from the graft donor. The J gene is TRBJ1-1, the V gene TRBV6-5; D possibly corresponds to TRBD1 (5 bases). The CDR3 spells CASSYDQDMNTEAFF. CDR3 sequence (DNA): TGTGCCAGCAGTTACGACCAGGACATGAACACTGAAGCTTTCTTT.